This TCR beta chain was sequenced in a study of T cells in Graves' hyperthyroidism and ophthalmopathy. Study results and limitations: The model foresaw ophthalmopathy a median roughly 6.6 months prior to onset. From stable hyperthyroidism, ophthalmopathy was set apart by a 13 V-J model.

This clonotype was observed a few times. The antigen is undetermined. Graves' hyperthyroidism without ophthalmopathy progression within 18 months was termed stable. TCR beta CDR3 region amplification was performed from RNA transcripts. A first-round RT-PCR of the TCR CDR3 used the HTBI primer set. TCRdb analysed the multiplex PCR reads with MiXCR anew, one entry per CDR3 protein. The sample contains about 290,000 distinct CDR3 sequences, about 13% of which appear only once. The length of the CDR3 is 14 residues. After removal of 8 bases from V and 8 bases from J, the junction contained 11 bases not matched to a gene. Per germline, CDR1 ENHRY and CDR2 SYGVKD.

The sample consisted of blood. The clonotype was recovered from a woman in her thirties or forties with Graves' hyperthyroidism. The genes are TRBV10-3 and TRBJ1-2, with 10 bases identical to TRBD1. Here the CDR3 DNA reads TGTGCCATCCTAAGGACAGGGGGACCCGGGGGCTACACCTTC. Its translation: CAILRTGGPGGYTF.